This entry lists 4 T cell receptor beta chains sequenced from one sample in a study of OX40 agonist ivuxolimab in advanced cancers. Some clones are missing from TCRdb's copy, which holds only in-frame ones; the method was immunoSEQ multiplex PCR. The table lists about 22,000 clones, approximately 86% of them singletons, with approximately 25% in the top ten. The sample consisted of CD4+ or CD8+ T cells sorted from blood, taken in a trial of the OX40 agonist ivuxolimab. The source of these receptors is an adult with an advanced solid tumor such as melanoma, head and neck, liver or kidney cancer.

The genes are TRBV7-9 and TRBJ1-2; D is possibly TRBD1 (6 bases). Trimming took off 4 bases at V and 6 bases at J, with 18 bases between the two ends. CDR1 is SEHNR, CDR2 FQNEAQ, per germline (reference sequence). The CDR3 consists of 15 residues. The CDR3 sequence is CASSSPPGVGDGYTF. In DNA, the CDR3 is TGTGCCAGCAGCTCCCCGCCAGGGGTAGGGGATGGCTACACCTTC.

The J gene is TRBJ1-2, the V gene TRBV27, with no clear D. Per germline, CDR1 MNHEY and CDR2 SMNVEV (reference sequence). With 4 bases removed from V and 7 bases from J, the gap between germline ends came to 13 bases. The CDR3 totals 13 residues. The CDR3 loop reads CASSSGPLAGYTF. DNA for the CDR3: TGTGCCAGCAGTTCAGGACCCCTGGCTGGCTACACCTTC.

The chain is built from TRBV27 and TRBJ2-5; D is unresolved. From germline, CDR1 is MNHEY and CDR2 SMNVEV (reference sequence). Trimming shortened V by 6 bases and J by 7 bases, and 18 bases separated the two germline ends. CDR3 length: 14 amino acids. This CDR3 reads CASSSGDEAGTQYF. Here the CDR3 DNA reads TGTGCCAGCAGCTCCGGAGACGAAGCTGGGACCCAGTACTTC.

This clone was recorded once. This sequence joins TRBV11-2 and TRBJ2-7, with unresolved D. The ends were cut back, 0 bases at V and 6 bases at J, with 6 bases in the middle. Germline V gives CDR1 SGHAT, CDR2 FQNNGV. This CDR3 region has 12 residues. CDR3 DNA sequence: TGTGCCAGCAGCTTAGATCCCTCCGAGCAGTACTTC. This sequence encodes CASSLDPSEQYF.